A single sample is the source of the 3 T cell receptor beta chains below, sequenced in a study of cytomegalovirus exposure and HLA in healthy donors. PCR amplification relied on 60 Vbeta primers (plus 13 Jbeta primers). Using immunoSEQ multiplex PCR, the repertoire was profiled, and TCRdb retains in-frame clones only, with some absent. The sample lists over 150,000 clones, 77% seen once, with approximately 3.7% in the top ten. The sequenced sample was PBMCs. The receptors were gathered from a woman aged 55-69 years in good health and CMV-seropositive.

The genes are TRBV25-1 and TRBJ1-4, with TRBD1 as a possible D gene (6 bases). The CDR3 contains 14 residues. V was cut by 1 base and J by 8 bases, with 11 bases left in between. Per the germline V gene, CDR1 is MGHDK and CDR2 is SYGVNS. The CDR3 is CASSEFSGGEKLFF. As DNA, the CDR3 is TGTGCCAGCAGTGAATTTTCGGGGGGCGAAAAACTGTTTTTT.

The J gene is TRBJ2-5, the V gene TRBV15, with a weak D call TRBD1 (6 bases). Trimming removed 0 bases at V and 5 bases at J, with 13 bases between. Looked up from germline, CDR1 is LNHNV and CDR2 is YYDKDF (reference sequence). This CDR3 has 15 residues. The CDR3 here is CATSRDGQLGETQYF. CDR3 DNA sequence: TGTGCCACCAGCAGAGATGGACAGCTAGGGGAGACCCAGTACTTC.

The V gene is TRBV30, the J gene TRBJ1-1; D is possibly TRBD1 (6 bases). CDR1 and CDR2 from the germline V gene are GTSNPN and SVGIG (reference sequence). Trimming pared 4 bases from V and 11 bases from J, leaving 14 bases between. The CDR3 is 11 amino acids. This CDR3 is CAWKQGVGAFF. In nucleotides, the CDR3 is TGTGCCTGGAAACAGGGTGTAGGGGCTTTCTTT.